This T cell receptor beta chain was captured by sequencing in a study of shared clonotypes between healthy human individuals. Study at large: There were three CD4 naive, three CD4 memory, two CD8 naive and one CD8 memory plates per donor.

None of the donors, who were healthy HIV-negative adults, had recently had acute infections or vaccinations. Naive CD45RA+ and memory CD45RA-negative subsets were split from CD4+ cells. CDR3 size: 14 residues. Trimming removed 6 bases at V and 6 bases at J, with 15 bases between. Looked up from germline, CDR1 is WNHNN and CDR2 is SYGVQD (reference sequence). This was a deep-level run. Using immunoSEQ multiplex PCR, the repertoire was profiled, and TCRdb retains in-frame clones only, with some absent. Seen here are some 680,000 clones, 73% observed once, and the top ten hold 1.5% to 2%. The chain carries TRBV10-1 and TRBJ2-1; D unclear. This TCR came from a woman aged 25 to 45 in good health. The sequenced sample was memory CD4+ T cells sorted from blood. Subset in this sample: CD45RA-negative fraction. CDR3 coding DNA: TGCGCCAGCAGCAAGGGAAGTTCGGTCAATGAGCAGTTCTTC. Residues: CASSKGSSVNEQFF.